This T cell receptor beta chain was recovered during a study of T cells after yellow fever vaccination. The study made its TCR cDNA through 5'RACE template switching. That step introduced a universal primer site along with UMIs. TCRdb processed the 5' RACE reads anew with MiXCR; each CDR3 protein has one entry. The data show about 150,000 distinct CDR3 sequences, with about 6.2% seen just once and about 0.61% held by the top ten. The table lists this clonotype with many counts. Germline loops: CDR1 MNHEY, CDR2 SMNVEV (reference sequence). The CDR3 runs to 18 residues. J lost 0 bases, V lost 8 bases, and 11 bases had no gene match.

The specimen was CD4+ T cells sorted from PBMCs, collected 10 days after the yellow fever booster vaccination. This receptor was identified in a man younger than 40 who received the YFV17D yellow fever vaccine. The chain recombines TRBV27 with TRBJ2-1; 12 nucleotides agree with TRBD2. CDR3 in DNA: TGTGCCAGCCAAACCACTAGCGGGAGGCCTAACTCCTACAATGAGCAGTTCTTC. The encoded protein is CASQTTSGRPNSYNEQFF.